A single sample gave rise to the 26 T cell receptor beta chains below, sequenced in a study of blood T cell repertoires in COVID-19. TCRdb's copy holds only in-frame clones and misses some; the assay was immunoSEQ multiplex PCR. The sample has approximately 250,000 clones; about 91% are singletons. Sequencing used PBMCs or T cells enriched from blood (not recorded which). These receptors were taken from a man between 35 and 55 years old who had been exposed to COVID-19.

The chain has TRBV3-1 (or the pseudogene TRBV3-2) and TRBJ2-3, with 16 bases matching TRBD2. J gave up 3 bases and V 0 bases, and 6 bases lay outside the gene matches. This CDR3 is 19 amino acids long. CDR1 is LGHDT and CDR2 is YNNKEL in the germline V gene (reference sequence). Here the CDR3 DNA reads TGTGCCAGCAGCCAAGAGGGACTAGCGGGAGGGAGGGGGACAGATACGCAGTATTTT. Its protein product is CASSQEGLAGGRGTDTQYF.

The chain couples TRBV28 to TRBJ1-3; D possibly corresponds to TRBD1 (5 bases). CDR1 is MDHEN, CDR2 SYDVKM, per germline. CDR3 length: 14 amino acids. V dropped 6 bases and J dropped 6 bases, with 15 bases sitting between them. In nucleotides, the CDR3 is TGTGCCAGCAGCCAGGGAGGGCGTGTAAACACCATATATTTT. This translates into CASSQGGRVNTIYF.

CDR3 sequence (DNA): TGTGCCAGCAGTTTAGCGGGAGAGGAAGAGACCCAGTACTTC. Translation: CASSLAGEEETQYF. V and J are TRBV28 and TRBJ2-5; TRBD2 matches 7 bases. The CDR3 is made up of 14 amino acids. Per the germline V gene, CDR1 is MDHEN and CDR2 is SYDVKM. With 2 bases clipped from V and 3 bases from J, the junction kept 3 bases outside the gene matches.

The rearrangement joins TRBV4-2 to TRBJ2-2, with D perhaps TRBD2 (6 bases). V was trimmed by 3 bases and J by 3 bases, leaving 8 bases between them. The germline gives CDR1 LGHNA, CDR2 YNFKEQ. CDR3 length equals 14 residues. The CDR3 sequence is CASSQGLYTGELFF. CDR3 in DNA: TGTGCCAGCAGCCAGGGACTCTACACCGGGGAGCTGTTTTTT.

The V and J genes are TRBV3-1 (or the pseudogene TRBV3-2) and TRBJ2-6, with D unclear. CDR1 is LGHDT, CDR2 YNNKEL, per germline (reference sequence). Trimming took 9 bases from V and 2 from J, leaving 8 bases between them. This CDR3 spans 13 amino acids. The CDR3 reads CASDKAGANVLTF. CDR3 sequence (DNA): TGTGCCAGTGACAAAGCTGGGGCCAACGTCCTGACTTTC.

The CDR3 DNA reads TGTGCCAGCAGTCTTCTAGCGGGAGGGCCTAGTGAGCAGTTCTTC. As protein: CASSLLAGGPSEQFF. The V call is TRBV28, the J call TRBJ2-1; 12 nucleotides agree with TRBD2. Germline values: CDR1 MDHEN, CDR2 SYDVKM. With 5 bases clipped from V and 9 bases from J, the junction kept 8 bases outside the gene matches. The CDR3 runs 15 residues.

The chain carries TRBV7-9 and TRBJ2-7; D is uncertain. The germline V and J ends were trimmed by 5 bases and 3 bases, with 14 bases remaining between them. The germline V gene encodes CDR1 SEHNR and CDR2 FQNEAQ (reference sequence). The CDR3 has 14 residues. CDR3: CASSPEVSSYEQYF. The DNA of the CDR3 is TGTGCCAGCAGCCCCGAGGTATCCAGCTACGAGCAGTACTTC.

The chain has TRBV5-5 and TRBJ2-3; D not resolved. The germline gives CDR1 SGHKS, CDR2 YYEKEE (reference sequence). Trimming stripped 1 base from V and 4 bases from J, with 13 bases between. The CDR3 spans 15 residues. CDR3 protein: CASSLFDLVADTQYF. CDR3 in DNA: TGTGCCAGCAGCTTGTTCGACTTAGTGGCAGATACGCAGTATTTT.

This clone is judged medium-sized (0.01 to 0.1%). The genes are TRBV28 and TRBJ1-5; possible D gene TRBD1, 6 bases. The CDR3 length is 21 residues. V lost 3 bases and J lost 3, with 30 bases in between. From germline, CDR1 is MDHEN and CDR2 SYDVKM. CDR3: CASSFSFYMALQGSYNQPQHF. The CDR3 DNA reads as TGTGCCAGCAGTTTTTCGTTTTATATGGCCCTACAGGGTTCTTACAATCAGCCCCAGCATTTT.

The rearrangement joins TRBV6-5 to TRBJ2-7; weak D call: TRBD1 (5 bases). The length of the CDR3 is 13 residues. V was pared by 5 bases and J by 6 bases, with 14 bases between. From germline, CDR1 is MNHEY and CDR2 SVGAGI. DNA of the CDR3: TGTGCCAGCAGTCACCACGACAGCCTCGAGCAGTACTTC. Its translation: CASSHHDSLEQYF.

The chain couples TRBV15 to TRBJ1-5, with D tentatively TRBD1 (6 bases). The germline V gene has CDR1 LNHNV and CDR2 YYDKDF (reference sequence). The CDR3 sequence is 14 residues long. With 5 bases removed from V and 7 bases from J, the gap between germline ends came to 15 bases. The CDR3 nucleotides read TGTGCCACCAGCGGAAGCAGGGGAAGGCAGCCCCAGCATTTT. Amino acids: CATSGSRGRQPQHF. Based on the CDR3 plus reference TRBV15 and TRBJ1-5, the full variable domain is DAMVIQNPRYQVTQFGKPVTLSCSQTLNHNVMYWYQQKSSQAPKLLFHYYDKDFNNEADTPDNFQSRRPNTSFCFLDIRSPGLGDTAMYLCATSGSRGRQPQHFGDGTRLSIL.

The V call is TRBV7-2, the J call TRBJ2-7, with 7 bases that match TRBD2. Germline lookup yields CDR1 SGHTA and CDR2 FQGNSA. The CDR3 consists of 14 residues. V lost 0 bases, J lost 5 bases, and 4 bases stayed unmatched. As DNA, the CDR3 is TGTGCCAGCAGCTTAGCGGGAGGGCCGGACGAGCAGTACTTC. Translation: CASSLAGGPDEQYF.

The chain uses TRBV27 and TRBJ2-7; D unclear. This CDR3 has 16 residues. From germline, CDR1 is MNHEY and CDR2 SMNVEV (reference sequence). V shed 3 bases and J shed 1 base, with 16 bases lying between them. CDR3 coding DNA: TGTGCCAGCAGTTTGATGCGGCCGATCGGATCCTACGAGCAGTACTTC. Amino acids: CASSLMRPIGSYEQYF.

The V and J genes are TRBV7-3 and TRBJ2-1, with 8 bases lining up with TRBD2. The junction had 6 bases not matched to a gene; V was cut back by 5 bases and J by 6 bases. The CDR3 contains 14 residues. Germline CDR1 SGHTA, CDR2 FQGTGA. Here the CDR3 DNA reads TGTGCCAGCAGCCCGGTAGGGACTAGCAATGAGCAGTTCTTC. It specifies CASSPVGTSNEQFF.

Here the CDR3 reads CASSPSTGTSYEQYF. CDR3 coding DNA: TGTGCCAGCTCACCCTCGACAGGTACTTCCTACGAGCAGTACTTC. J is TRBJ2-7 and V is TRBV18; tentative D call: TRBD1 (6 bases). The germline V gene has CDR1 KGHSH and CDR2 LQKENI. The CDR3 covers 15 residues. V gave up 3 bases and J gave up 1 base, with 13 bases separating them. The whole variable domain, filled in from reference TRBV18 and TRBJ2-7, reads NAGVMQNPRHLVRRRGQEARLRCSPMKGHSHVYWYRQLPEEGLKFMVYLQKENIIDESGMPKERFSAEFPKEGPSILRIQQVVRGDSAAYFCASSPSTGTSYEQYFGPGTRLTVT.

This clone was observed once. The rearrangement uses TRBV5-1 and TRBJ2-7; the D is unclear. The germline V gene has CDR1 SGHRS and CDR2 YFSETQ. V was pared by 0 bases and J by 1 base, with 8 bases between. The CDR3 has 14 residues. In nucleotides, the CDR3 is TGCGCCAGCAGCTTGGGGTCAGAATCCTACGAGCAGTACTTC. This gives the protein CASSLGSESYEQYF.

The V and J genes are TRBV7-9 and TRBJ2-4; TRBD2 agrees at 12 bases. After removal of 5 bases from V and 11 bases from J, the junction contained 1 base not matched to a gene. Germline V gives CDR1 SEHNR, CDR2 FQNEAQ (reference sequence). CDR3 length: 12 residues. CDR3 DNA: TGTGCCAGCAGCCGACTAGCGGGAGTTCAGTACTTC. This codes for CASSRLAGVQYF.

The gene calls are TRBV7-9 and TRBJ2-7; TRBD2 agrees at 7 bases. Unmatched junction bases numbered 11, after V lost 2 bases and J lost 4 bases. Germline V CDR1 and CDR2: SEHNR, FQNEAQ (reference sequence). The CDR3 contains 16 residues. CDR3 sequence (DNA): TGTGCCAGCAGCTTATGGAGGAGCGGGGAAAGGTACGAGCAGTACTTC. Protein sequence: CASSLWRSGERYEQYF.

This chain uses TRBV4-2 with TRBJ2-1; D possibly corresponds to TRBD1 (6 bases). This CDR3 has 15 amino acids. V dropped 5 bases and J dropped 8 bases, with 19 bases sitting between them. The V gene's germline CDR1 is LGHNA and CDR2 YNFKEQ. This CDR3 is CASSRDKLPGDEQFF. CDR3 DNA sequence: TGTGCCAGCAGCAGGGACAAACTACCTGGGGATGAGCAGTTCTTC.

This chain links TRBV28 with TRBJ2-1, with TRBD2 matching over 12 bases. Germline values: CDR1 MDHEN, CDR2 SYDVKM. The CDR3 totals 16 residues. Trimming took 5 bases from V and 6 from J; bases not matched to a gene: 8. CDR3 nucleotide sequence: TGTGCCAGCAGTAAAAACGGACTAGCGGGACTCAATGAGCAGTTCTTC. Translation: CASSKNGLAGLNEQFF.

The CDR3 sequence: CASSLGQGSTHEQFF. Here the CDR3 DNA reads TGTGCCAGCAGCTTAGGGCAGGGGTCTACCCATGAGCAGTTCTTC. The gene calls are TRBV7-2 and TRBJ2-1; D may be TRBD1 (6 bases). This CDR3 has 15 residues. The germline CDR1 and CDR2 sequences are SGHTA and FQGNSA. Trimming stripped 1 base from V and 8 bases from J, with 15 bases between.

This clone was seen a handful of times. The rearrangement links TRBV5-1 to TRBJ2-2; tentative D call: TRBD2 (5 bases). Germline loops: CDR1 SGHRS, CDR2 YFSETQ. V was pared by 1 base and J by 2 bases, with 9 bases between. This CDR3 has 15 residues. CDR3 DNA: TGCGCCAGCAGCTTGATCGGGATAAACACCGGGGAGCTGTTTTTT. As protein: CASSLIGINTGELFF. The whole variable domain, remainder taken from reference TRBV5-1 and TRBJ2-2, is KAGVTQTPRYLIKTRGQQVTLSCSPISGHRSVSWYQQTPGQGLQFLFEYFSETQRNKGNFPGRFSGRQFSNSRSEMNVSTLELGDSALYLCASSLIGINTGELFFGEGSRLTVL.

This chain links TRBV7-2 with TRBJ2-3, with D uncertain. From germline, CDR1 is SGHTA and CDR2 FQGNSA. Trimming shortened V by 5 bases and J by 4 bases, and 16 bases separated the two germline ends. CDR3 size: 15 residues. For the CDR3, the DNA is TGTGCCAGCAGCCACTCCGGTATTACCCCAGATACGCAGTATTTT. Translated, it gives CASSHSGITPDTQYF.

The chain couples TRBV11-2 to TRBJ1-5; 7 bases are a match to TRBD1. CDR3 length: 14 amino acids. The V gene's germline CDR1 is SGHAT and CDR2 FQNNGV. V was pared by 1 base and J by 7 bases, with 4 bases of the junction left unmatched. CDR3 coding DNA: TGTGCCAGCAGCTTAGGGCAGGGGGTACAGCCCCAGCATTTT. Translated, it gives CASSLGQGVQPQHF.

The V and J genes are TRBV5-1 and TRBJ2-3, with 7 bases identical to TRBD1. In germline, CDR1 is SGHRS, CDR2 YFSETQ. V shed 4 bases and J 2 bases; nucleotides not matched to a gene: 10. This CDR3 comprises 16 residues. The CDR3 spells CASSTGQSGDTDTQYF. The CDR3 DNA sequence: TGCGCCAGCAGCACGGGACAGAGTGGGGACACAGATACGCAGTATTTT.

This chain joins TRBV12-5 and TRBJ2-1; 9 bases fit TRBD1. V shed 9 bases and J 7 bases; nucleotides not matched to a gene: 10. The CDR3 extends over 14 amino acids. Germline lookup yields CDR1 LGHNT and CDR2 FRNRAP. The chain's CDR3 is CASNSGTGWNEQFF. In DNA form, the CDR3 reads TGTGCTAGCAACTCCGGGACAGGGTGGAATGAGCAGTTCTTC.